This T cell receptor beta chain emerged from a study of early T cells in non-severe SARS-CoV-2 infection. Study-level background: Unsorted whole blood bulk RNA was sequenced, with unpaired chains. Findings and caveats of the study: VDJdb-based matching was biased toward anti-spike CD8 responses and missed private and CD4 specificities.

Details on this clonotype: Its antigen is undetermined.

V was shortened by 0 bases and J by 0 bases, with 15 bases between the two germline ends. Germline V CDR1 and CDR2: MGHRA, YSYEKL. The CDR3 loop spans 17 amino acids. Unique molecular identifiers were attached to individual cDNA molecules. From the 5' RACE reads, TCRdb called clonotypes with MiXCR, one entry per CDR3 protein. This table has tens of thousands of distinct CDR3 sequences, 9% to 15% appearing once. The chain has TRBV4-1 and TRBJ2-7; D is perhaps TRBD2 (6 bases). The clonotype originates from an adult who was a healthcare worker with PCR-confirmed SARS-CoV-2 infection or an uninfected control (not recorded which). The sample consisted of whole blood. The CDR3 protein is CASSQDLGTLFSYEQYF. CDR3 nucleotide sequence: TGCGCCAGCAGCCAAGATTTAGGGACTCTTTTCTCCTACGAGCAGTACTTC.